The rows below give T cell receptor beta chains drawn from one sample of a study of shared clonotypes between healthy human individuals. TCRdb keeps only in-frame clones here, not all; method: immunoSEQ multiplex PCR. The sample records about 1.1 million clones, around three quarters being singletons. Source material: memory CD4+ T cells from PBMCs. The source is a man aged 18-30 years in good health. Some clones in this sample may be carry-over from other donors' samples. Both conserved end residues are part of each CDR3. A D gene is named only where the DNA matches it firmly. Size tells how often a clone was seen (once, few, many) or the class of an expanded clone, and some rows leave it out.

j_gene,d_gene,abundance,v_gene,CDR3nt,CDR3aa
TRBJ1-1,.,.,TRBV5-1,TGCGCCAGCAGCTTTAAGGGTCTGGGGAACACTGAAGCTTTCTTT,CASSFKGLGNTEAFF
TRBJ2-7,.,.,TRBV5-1,TGCGCCAGCTCTCAGGGGCAGTCCTACGAGCAGTACTTC,CASSQGQSYEQYF
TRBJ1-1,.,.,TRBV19,TGTGCCAGTAGTATAAAGTCAGGGCGTCGGGCTTTCTTT,CASSIKSGRRAFF
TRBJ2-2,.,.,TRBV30,TGTGCCTGGAGTGTACTTAGGGGAGTAGGAACCGGGGAGCTGTTTTTT,CAWSVLRGVGTGELFF
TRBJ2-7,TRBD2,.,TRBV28,TGTGCCAGCAGCCCCGGGACTAGCGGGAGTTACGAGCAGTACTTC,CASSPGTSGSYEQYF
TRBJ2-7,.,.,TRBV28,TGTGCCAGCAGTTTGGTTGCCCCCTACGAGCAGTACTTC,CASSLVAPYEQYF
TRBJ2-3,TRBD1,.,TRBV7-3,TGTGCCAGCAGCTTACTACAGGGGAAGTCGGATACGCAGTATTTT,CASSLLQGKSDTQYF
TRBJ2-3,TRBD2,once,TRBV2,TGTGCCAGCAGTGGACTAGCGGGAGGGGCAGATACGCAGTATTTT,CASSGLAGGADTQYF
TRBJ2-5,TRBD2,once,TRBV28,TGTGCCAGCAGTTGGGGACTAGCGGGCCAAGAGACCCAGTACTTC,CASSWGLAGQETQYF
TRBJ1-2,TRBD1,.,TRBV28,TGTGCCAGCAGTTTAACAGGGGGCGCGAATGGCTACACCTTC,CASSLTGGANGYTF
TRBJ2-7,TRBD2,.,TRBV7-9,TGTGCCAGCAGCACGGTCGCTAGCGGGGGAAGTGCGTACTTC,CASSTVASGGSAYF
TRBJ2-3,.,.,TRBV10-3,TGTGCCATCAGTGCCGGACCCGACACAGATACGCAGTATTTT,CAISAGPDTDTQYF
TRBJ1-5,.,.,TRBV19,TGTGCCAGTAGTATTCTCCTCCCCGAGGGGTATCAGCCCCAGCATTTT,CASSILLPEGYQPQHF
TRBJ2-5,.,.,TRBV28,TGTGCCAGCAGTTTAGTTCATGGGGGAGCGGAGACCCAGTACTTC,CASSLVHGGAETQYF
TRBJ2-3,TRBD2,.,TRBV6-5,TGTGCCAGCAGTTATATAGCGGGAAGGGCAGATACGCAGTATTTT,CASSYIAGRADTQYF
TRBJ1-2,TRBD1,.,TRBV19,TGTGCCAGTACCAATCGGGCAGGGGGCATGAATGGCTACACCTTC,CASTNRAGGMNGYTF
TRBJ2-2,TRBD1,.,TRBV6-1,TGTGCCAGCCCACGGGACAGGATATTCACCGGGGAGCTGTTTTTT,CASPRDRIFTGELFF
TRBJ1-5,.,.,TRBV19,TGTGCCAGTAGTCCAGGTAATATCAACCAGCCCCAGCATTTT,CASSPGNINQPQHF
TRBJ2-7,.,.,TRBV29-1,TGCAGCGTTCAAGGGGGCCTCAAGCGGGGGAGCTCCTACGAGCAGTACTTC,CSVQGGLKRGSSYEQYF
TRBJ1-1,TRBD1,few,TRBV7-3,TGTGCCAGCAGCCTACGGACAGGGAACACTGAAGCTTTCTTT,CASSLRTGNTEAFF
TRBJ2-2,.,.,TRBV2,TGTGCCAGCATCTTCCAACTCGATTCGGAGCTGTTTTTT,CASIFQLDSELFF
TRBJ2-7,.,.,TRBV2,TGTGCCAGCGAACGGGAGCGCTTGGGCGAGCAGTACTTC,CASERERLGEQYF
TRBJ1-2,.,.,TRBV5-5,TGTGCCAGCACCACGACGCCCAGGGGCCATGGCTACACCTTC,CASTTTPRGHGYTF
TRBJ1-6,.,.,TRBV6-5,TGTGCCAGCAGTACGACCACAGGGACCGTTTCACCCCTCCACTTT,CASSTTTGTVSPLHF